This T cell receptor (beta chain) comes out of a study of vaccination and CD4 T cells after COVID-19. Study in general: Post-vaccine sampling followed dose two by a median about 70 days (range 14 to 241). Cultures acting as controls obtained a CEFX pool, an HIV-1 Nef pool, or no peptide. Study-wide results and caveats: It was observed that, in convalescent patients, a median approximately 86% of reactive clones arose only post-vaccination.

Treatment described: 10-day PBMC culture with coronavirus spike peptide pools or control peptides (ViraFEST assay). First, ViraFEST expanded antigen-specific T cells with peptide pools, and next it sequenced the TCRs. Comment on this clonotype: No antigen is known for it.

The V and J ends lost 6 bases and 6 bases, in that order; junction bases with no gene match: 17. The CDR3 sequence is 18 residues long. Germline CDR1 reads ENHRY; CDR2 reads SYGVKD. CD4+ T cells that had been cultured provided DNA sequenced with the Oncomine TCR Beta short-read assay. Using its own MiXCR run on the PCR reads, TCRdb lists one record per CDR3 protein. The data contain around 14,000 distinct CDR3 sequences, about 24% of them singletons. Sequenced material: CD4+ T cells from blood, cultured in vitro, taken after SARS-CoV-2 vaccination. This receptor was identified in a human donor who had recovered from COVID-19. The chain carries TRBV10-3 and TRBJ2-7, with TRBD2 identical over 13 bases. Here the CDR3 reads CAIRDTSGRAGLGGEQYF. For the CDR3, the DNA is TGTGCCATCAGGGACACTAGCGGGAGGGCCGGTTTGGGGGGCGAGCAGTACTTC.